Each of the 7 T cell receptor beta chains below was sequenced from the same sample in a study of cytomegalovirus exposure and HLA in healthy donors. Repertoires were generated with immunoSEQ multiplex PCR, while TCRdb's copy carries only in-frame clones and drops some. The repertoire holds 130,000 to 150,000 clones, with 85% to 90% as singletons. The sequenced material came from PBMCs. The receptors stem from a woman younger than 30 in good health and CMV-seropositive.

This clone was counted between two and nine times. The V and J genes are TRBV10-2 and TRBJ1-1, with 7 bases lining up with TRBD1. V shed 6 bases and J 4 bases; nucleotides not matched to a gene: 5. This CDR3 comprises 13 residues. The germline gives CDR1 WSHSY, CDR2 SAAADI. CDR3 sequence (DNA): TGCGCCAGCAGCCCGTCAGGGGGCACTGAAGCTTTCTTT. Translation gives CASSPSGGTEAFF.

This chain connects TRBV19 to TRBJ1-1, with D possibly matching TRBD1 (6 bases). V was cut by 7 bases and J by 7 bases, with 13 bases left in between. Germline values: CDR1 LNHDA, CDR2 SQIVND (reference sequence). This CDR3 is 12 amino acids long. The CDR3 region has the DNA TGTGCCAGTAATCTGGGGGCGGATGAAGCTTTCTTT. Translation: CASNLGADEAFF.

The rearrangement links TRBV5-1 to TRBJ2-7, with 8 bases identical to TRBD1. The trim removed 0 bases at V and 2 bases at J, leaving 4 bases unmatched. This CDR3 region has 15 residues. Germline V CDR1 and CDR2: SGHRS, YFSETQ. The CDR3 DNA sequence: TGCGCCAGCAGCTTGGAACAGGGGGGCACCTACGAGCAGTACTTC. It specifies CASSLEQGGTYEQYF.

The rearrangement links TRBV15 to TRBJ1-4; D is undetermined. V lost 6 bases, J lost 6 bases, and 14 bases lay in between. The CDR3 totals 14 residues. Germline-derived CDR1 and CDR2 are LNHNV and YYDKDF (reference sequence). The CDR3 spells CATSSAGLDEKLFF. The CDR3 DNA follows: TGTGCCACCAGTTCCGCCGGACTAGATGAAAAACTGTTTTTT.

This clone appeared once. The rearrangement joins TRBV28 to TRBJ2-5; D gene uncertain. Germline CDR1 and CDR2: MDHEN and SYDVKM. Trimming cost V 6 bases and J 2 bases, with 22 bases left between them. CDR3 length equals 17 residues. This CDR3 is CASRPTLVASSQETQYF. Written as DNA, the CDR3 is TGTGCCAGCAGACCAACGCTCGTGGCTAGTTCACAAGAGACCCAGTACTTC.

This chain uses TRBV19 with TRBJ1-2; TRBD1 matches at 7 bases. V was pared by 0 bases and J by 4 bases, with 2 bases of the junction left unmatched. The CDR3 has 14 residues. Germline V CDR1 and CDR2: LNHDA, SQIVND (reference sequence). CDR3 residues: CASSIDSGGYGYTF. The DNA of the CDR3 is TGTGCCAGTAGTATAGATTCAGGGGGCTATGGCTACACCTTC.

The chain has TRBV28 and TRBJ2-7, with TRBD1 matching 7 bases. Germline trimming cut 4 bases from V and 5 bases from J; bases unmatched to any gene: 2. The CDR3 extends over 12 amino acids. Germline V CDR1 and CDR2: MDHEN, SYDVKM. The CDR3 reads CASSSGTDEQYF. CDR3 nucleotide sequence: TGTGCCAGCAGTTCCGGGACAGACGAGCAGTACTTC.